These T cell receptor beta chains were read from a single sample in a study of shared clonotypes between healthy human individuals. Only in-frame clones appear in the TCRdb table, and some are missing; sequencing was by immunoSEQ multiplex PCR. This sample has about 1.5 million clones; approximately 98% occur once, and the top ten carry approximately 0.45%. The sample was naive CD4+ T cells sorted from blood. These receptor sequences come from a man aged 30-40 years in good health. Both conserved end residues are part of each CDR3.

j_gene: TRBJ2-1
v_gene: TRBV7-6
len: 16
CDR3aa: CASSRGAREGHNEQFF

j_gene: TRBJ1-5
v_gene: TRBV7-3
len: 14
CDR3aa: CASRSGYSNQPQHF

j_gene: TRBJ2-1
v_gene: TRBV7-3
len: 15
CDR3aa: CASSLTGGNYNEQFF

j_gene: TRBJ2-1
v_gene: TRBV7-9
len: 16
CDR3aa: CASSLGREGSVNEQFF

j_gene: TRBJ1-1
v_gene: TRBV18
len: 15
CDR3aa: CASSPPGRMNTEAFF

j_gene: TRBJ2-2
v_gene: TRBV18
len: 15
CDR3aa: CASSPSVVNTGELFF

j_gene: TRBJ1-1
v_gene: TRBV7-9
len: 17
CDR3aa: CASSRGTGGVMNTEAFF

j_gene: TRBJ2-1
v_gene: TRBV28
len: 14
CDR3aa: CASSRLAGVNEQFF

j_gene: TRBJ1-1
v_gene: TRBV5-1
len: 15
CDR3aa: CASSGGTGISAEAFF

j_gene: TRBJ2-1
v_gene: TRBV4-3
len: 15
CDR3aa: CASSQTWDPYNEQFF

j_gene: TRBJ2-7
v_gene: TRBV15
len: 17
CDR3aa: CATSRGGGRRQSYEQYF

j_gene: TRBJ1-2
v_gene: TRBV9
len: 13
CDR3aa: CASSVAPNYGYTF

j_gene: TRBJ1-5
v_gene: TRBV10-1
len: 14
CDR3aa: CATIEYRFNQPQHF

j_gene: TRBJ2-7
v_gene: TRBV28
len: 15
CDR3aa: CASSLTSGMSYEQYF

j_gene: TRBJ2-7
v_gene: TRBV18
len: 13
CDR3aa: CASSTDSLGEQYF

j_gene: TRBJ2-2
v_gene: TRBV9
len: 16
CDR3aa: CASSVAGGGYTGELFF

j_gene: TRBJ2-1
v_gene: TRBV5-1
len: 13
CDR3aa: CATKTGPQGEQFF

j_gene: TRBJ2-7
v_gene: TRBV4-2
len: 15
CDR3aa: CASSQESGLSYEQYF

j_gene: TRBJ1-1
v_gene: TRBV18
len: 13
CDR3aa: CASSQQGGTEAFF

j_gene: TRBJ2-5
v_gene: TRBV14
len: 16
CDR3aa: CASSQFDGQKQETQYF

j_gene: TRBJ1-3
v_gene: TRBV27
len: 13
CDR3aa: CASSWGPGNTIYF

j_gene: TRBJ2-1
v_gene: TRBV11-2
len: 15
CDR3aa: CASSPVPRDSNEQFF

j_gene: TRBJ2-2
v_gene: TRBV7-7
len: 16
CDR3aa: CASSRETEIAGGELFF

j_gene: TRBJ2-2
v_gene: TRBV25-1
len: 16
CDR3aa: CASSVTGTGNTGELFF

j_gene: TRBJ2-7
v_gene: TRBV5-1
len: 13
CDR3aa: CASSLAGPGIRYF

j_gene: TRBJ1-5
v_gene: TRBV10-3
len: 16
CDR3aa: CAISEFHTSSNQPQHF

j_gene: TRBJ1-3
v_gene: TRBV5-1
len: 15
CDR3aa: CASSPRQVSGNTIYF

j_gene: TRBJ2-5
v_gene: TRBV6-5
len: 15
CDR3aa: CASSYDGPAGETQYF

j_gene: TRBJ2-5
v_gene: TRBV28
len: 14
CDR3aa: CASRAGTAQETQYF